The next 7 T cell receptor beta chains were all read from a single sample in a study of T cells in Graves' hyperthyroidism and ophthalmopathy. Amplified TCR beta CDR3 regions came from RNA transcripts. Carried out on the TCR CDR3, a first-round RT-PCR used the HTBI primer set. TCRdb re-derived calls from the multiplex PCR reads in MiXCR, one entry per CDR3 protein. The repertoire holds around 500,000 distinct CDR3 sequences, with less than 25% as singletons. Material: blood. Receptor source: a woman aged 65 to 85 with Graves' ophthalmopathy.

This clonotype showed up just a few times. The chain recombines TRBV4-1 with TRBJ1-3, with TRBD1 identical over 7 bases. Trimming cost V 2 bases and J 4 bases; bases outside gene matches: 5. CDR3 length: 15 amino acids. CDR1 and CDR2 (germline): MGHRA, YSYEKL. The CDR3 protein is CASSQRTGAGNTIYF. In DNA form, the CDR3 reads TGCGCCAGCAGCCAACGAACAGGGGCCGGAAACACCATATATTTT.

Only a few counts were recorded for this clonotype. This chain connects TRBV3-1 to TRBJ1-3; 9 bases are a match to TRBD1. This CDR3 has 15 residues. Germline lookup yields CDR1 LGHDT and CDR2 YNNKEL (reference sequence). The V gene end was trimmed by 6 bases and the J gene end by 2 bases; junction bases not matched to a gene: 5. CDR3 amino acids: CASRGQGGPGNTIYF. The CDR3 coding sequence is TGTGCCAGCAGGGGACAGGGAGGCCCTGGAAACACCATATATTTT.

V gene TRBV12-3 or TRBV12-4 combines with J gene TRBJ1-2; D not resolved. Trimming shortened V by 3 bases and J by 2 bases, and 10 bases separated the two germline ends. There are 14 residues in the CDR3. The CDR3 DNA follows: TGTGCCAGCAGTTTGATCACCCCCAACTATGGCTACACCTTC. The encoded protein is CASSLITPNYGYTF.

V is TRBV5-4 and J is TRBJ2-3; D is perhaps TRBD2 (6 bases). V lost 0 bases and J lost 0, with 11 bases in between. CDR1 is SGHNT and CDR2 is YYREEE in the germline V gene (reference sequence). The length of the CDR3 is 16 residues. In DNA form, the CDR3 reads TGTGCCAGCAGCTTGGGGCGGGGTTTGAGCACAGATACGCAGTATTTT. This sequence encodes CASSLGRGLSTDTQYF.

This clonotype was recorded many times. The chain joins TRBV20-1 to TRBJ2-3; D remains unclear. The CDR3 has 13 residues. CDR1 and CDR2 from the germline V gene are DFQATT and SNEGSKA (reference sequence). The germline V and J ends were trimmed by 3 bases and 0 bases, with 7 bases remaining between them. This CDR3 is CSARLGSTDTQYF. DNA of the CDR3: TGCAGTGCTAGGCTCGGAAGCACAGATACGCAGTATTTT.

This clonotype was observed many times. This chain joins TRBV6-1 and TRBJ1-1, with D possibly matching TRBD1 (6 bases). Trimming shortened V by 1 base and J by 4 bases, and 13 bases separated the two germline ends. Germline V gene data show CDR1 as MNHNS and CDR2 as SASEGT. This CDR3 region has 15 residues. The CDR3 DNA is TGTGCCAGCAGTGAAGGAACAGGGATAGGCACTGAAGCTTTCTTT. It translates to CASSEGTGIGTEAFF.

A few counts support this clonotype. The chain links TRBV7-2 to TRBJ2-7; tentative D call: TRBD2 (6 bases). V shed 3 bases and J shed 7 bases, with 13 bases lying between them. Germline V gives CDR1 SGHTA, CDR2 FQGNSA. The CDR3 loop spans 13 amino acids. The chain's CDR3 is CASSLGREMEQYF. For the CDR3, the DNA is TGTGCCAGCAGCTTGGGACGGGAGATGGAGCAGTACTTC. Full variable domain (outside the CDR3, taken from reference TRBV7-2 and TRBJ2-7): GAGVSQSPSNKVTEKGKDVELRCDPISGHTALYWYRQSLGQGLEFLIYFQGNSAPDKSGLPSDRFSAERTGGSVSTLTIQRTQQEDSAVYLCASSLGREMEQYFGPGTRLTVT.